The sample holds a few counts of the clone carrying this T cell receptor (beta chain). Its antigen is as yet unknown. PCR involved 60 Vbeta and 13 Jbeta primers. Assay: immunoSEQ multiplex PCR; the TCRdb copy retains only in-frame clones and omits some. This sample has about 150,000 clones, with 80% found just once. This specimen belongs to a study of cytomegalovirus exposure and HLA in healthy donors. Turning to the study itself: Out of a few hundred genotyped donors, less than 90% belonged to the Caucasian-associated ancestry cluster. Study results and limitations: One variant, a missense change in DCLRE1C, was linked in a later analysis to TCR beta V- and J-gene trimming. As was reported, the classifier diagnosed cytomegalovirus status with high specificity and sensitivity.

Germline lookup yields CDR1 SGHVS and CDR2 FQNEAQ. The V segment lost 5 bases and the J segment 4 bases; nucleotides outside the gene matches: 3. This CDR3 is 14 amino acids long. J is TRBJ1-5 and V is TRBV7-8, with 9 bases fitting TRBD1. This TCR was sampled from a woman in her thirties or forties in good health and CMV-seropositive. Material for sequencing was PBMCs. As DNA, the CDR3 is TGTGCCAGCAGCCACGGACAGGGGAATCAGCCCCAGCATTTT. It codes for CASSHGQGNQPQHF.